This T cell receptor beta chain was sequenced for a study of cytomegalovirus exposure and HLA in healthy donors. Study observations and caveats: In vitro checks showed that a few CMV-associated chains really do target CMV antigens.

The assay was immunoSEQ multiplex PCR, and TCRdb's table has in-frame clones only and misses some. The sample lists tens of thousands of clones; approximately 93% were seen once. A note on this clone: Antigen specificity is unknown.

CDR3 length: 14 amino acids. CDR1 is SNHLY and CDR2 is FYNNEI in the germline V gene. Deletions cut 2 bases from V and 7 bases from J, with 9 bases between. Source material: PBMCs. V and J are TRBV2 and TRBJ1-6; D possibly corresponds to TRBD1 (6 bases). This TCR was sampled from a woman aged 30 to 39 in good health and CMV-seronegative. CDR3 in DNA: TGTGCCAGCAGTGAACGACAGGAGAATTCACCCCTCCACTTT. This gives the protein CASSERQENSPLHF.